The 3 T cell receptor beta chains given below trace back to one sample, sequenced in a study of blood T cells in healthy people across ages. Primers used in a second PCR of roughly 6 to 11 cycles were a sample-barcoded 5' primer and a J-beta primer mix. A single record per CDR3 protein comes from TCRdb applying MiXCR to the 5' RACE reads. Of approximately 1.5 million distinct CDR3 sequences in the sample, about 35% were seen once. The sample comprised blood. Receptors originate from a woman in her twenties or thirties in good health.

This chain links TRBV3-1 with TRBJ1-2; D not certain. The CDR3 is 13 residues long. Germline V gene sequence: CDR1 LGHDT, CDR2 YNNKEL (reference sequence). Trimming removed 3 bases from V and 4 bases from J, with 9 bases in between. CDR3: CASSQPEIYGYTF. In DNA, the CDR3 is TGTGCCAGCAGCCAGCCCGAAATCTATGGCTACACCTTC. Drawing the rest from reference TRBV3-1 and TRBJ1-2, the complete variable domain is DTAVSQTPKYLVTQMGNDKSIKCEQNLGHDTMYWYKQDSKKFLKIMFSYNNKELIINETVPNRFSPKSPDKAHLNLHINSLELGDSAVYFCASSQPEIYGYTFGSGTRLTVV.

This clonotype showed up just a few times. The chain uses TRBV28 and TRBJ2-7; no definite D call. This CDR3 comprises 11 residues. Germline V lookup: CDR1 MDHEN, CDR2 SYDVKM. The V gene lost 4 bases and the J gene lost 9 bases, with 10 bases spanning the gap. The CDR3 coding sequence is TGTGCCAGCAGTTATGGTCCTTGGCAGTACTTC. Protein: CASSYGPWQYF.

For this clonotype: One end of the junction does not line up with germline, which may come from a read error. The chain employs TRBV7-9 and TRBJ1-1; 7 bases match TRBD1. The CDR3 has 12 amino acids. The germline V gene has CDR1 SEHNR and CDR2 FQNEAQ (reference sequence). The CDR3, as DNA: TGTTCCAGCAGCCTAGACAGGGAGGGAGCTTTCTTT. As protein: CSSSLDREGAFF.